This entry lists 9 T cell receptor beta chains sequenced from one sample in a study of T cell clonality in common variable immunodeficiency. These receptors' antigens are unknown. Study-wide findings and caveats: Fewer deletions and N-nucleotide insertions were reportedly seen in common variable immunodeficiency TCR beta sequences.

Assay used: immunoSEQ multiplex PCR; TCRdb lists only in-frame clones, some missing. Sampling found thousands of clones, none seen once. Sequencing input: peripheral blood mononuclear cells. The receptors stem from a human donor with common variable immunodeficiency.

This clone was seen at least ten times. The read ends 3 residues before the CDR3 terminus; that terminus is restored from the germline J gene. The chain is built from TRBV29-1 and TRBJ2-1; D is uncertain. The CDR3 covers 12 residues. In germline, CDR1 is SQVTM, CDR2 ANQGSEA. V shed 5 bases and J shed 5 bases, with 10 bases lying between them. The CDR3 loop is CSVKVINNEQFF. The covered CDR3 bases are TGCAGCGTTAAGGTCATCAACAATGAG.

This clone was counted between two and nine times. Coverage ceases 3 residues before the CDR3 finishes, and the germline J gene fills in the end. The V gene is TRBV29-1, the J gene TRBJ2-7; D not certain. Trimming removed 3 bases from V and 1 base from J, with 16 bases in between. The germline V gene has CDR1 SQVTM and CDR2 ANQGSEA. The CDR3 spans 15 residues. The CDR3 DNA, read in part, is TGCAGCGTTGATCATTCCTCTATCGGGTCCTACGAG. Translating it yields CSVDHSSIGSYE. The whole CDR3 sequence is CSVDHSSIGSYEQYF.

This clone was seen only a few times. The CDR3 goes on 3 residues after the read ends, and that part is filled in from the germline J gene. The chain uses TRBV7-2 and TRBJ2-7; 7 bases line up with TRBD1. Germline CDR1 reads SGHTA; CDR2 reads FQGNSA. V gave up 1 base and J gave up 2 bases; unmatched junction bases: 2. The CDR3 is 14 residues long. Partial CDR3 DNA: TGTGCCAGCAGCTTAGACAGGGGACCCTACGAG. It codes for CASSLDRGPYE. In full, the CDR3 reads CASSLDRGPYEQYF.

This clone was counted at least ten times. The CDR3 is cut off 3 residues early in the read; its end comes from the germline J gene. The chain recombines TRBV7-9 with TRBJ1-1; D gene uncertain. The germline V gene has CDR1 SEHNR and CDR2 FQNEAQ (reference sequence). The CDR3 totals 14 residues. The germline V and J ends were trimmed by 4 bases and 1 base, with 10 bases remaining between them. CDR3 DNA (partial): TGTGCCAGCAGCTCCAGACATAAGAACACTGAA. This sequence encodes CASSSRHKNTE. The whole CDR3 sequence is CASSSRHKNTEAFF.

CDR3 in amino acids: CASSEAKWGTGESDTQYF. Partial CDR3 DNA: TGTGCCAGCAGTGAAGCTAAGTGGGGGACAGGGGAATCAGATACG. The chain combines TRBV6-1 with TRBJ2-3, with 10 positions matching TRBD1. The read ends 3 residues before the CDR3 terminus; that terminus is restored from the germline J gene. The germline gives CDR1 MNHNS, CDR2 SASEGT. CDR3 size: 18 residues. The V and J ends lost 0 bases and 4 bases, in that order; junction bases with no gene match: 10.

This clone was detected ten times or more. The read terminates 3 residues before the CDR3 end, so the remaining end is supplied by the germline J gene. The J gene is TRBJ2-3, the V gene TRBV18, with unresolved D. Looked up from germline, CDR1 is KGHSH and CDR2 is LQKENI. The CDR3 is made up of 15 amino acids. Trimming left V 3 bases short and J 7 bases short, with 17 bases between. The sequenced part of the CDR3 DNA is TGTGCCAGCTCACCTCGACTGAAATCGCCCCATACG. This encodes CASSPRLKSPHT. The whole CDR3 protein reads CASSPRLKSPHTQYF.

This clone has just a few counts. The read terminates 3 residues ahead of where the CDR3 ends, so the germline J gene completes it. The chain is built from TRBV7-2 and TRBJ1-2, with 8 bases lining up with TRBD1. Per the germline V gene, CDR1 is SGHTA and CDR2 is FQGNSA. The CDR3 extends over 14 amino acids. Trimming cost V 5 bases and J 4 bases; bases outside gene matches: 6. This CDR3 is CASSPDRAGYGYTF. The CDR3 DNA, read in part, is TGTGCCAGCAGCCCGGACAGGGCGGGCTATGGC.

In this sample, this clone turned up many times. The read gets to within 3 residues of the CDR3 end, and the germline J gene fills in the rest. The rearrangement joins TRBV5-1 to TRBJ1-6, with TRBD1 matching over 7 bases. The junction had 3 bases not matched to a gene; V was cut back by 4 bases and J by 8 bases. The CDR3 loop spans 13 amino acids. Germline CDR1 reads SGHRS; CDR2 reads YFSETQ. CDR3 DNA (partial): TGCGCCAGCAGCAAAGACAGGGATTCACCC. Amino acid sequence: CASSKDRDSP. The full-length CDR3 reads as CASSKDRDSPLHF.

This clone was seen a handful of times. The missing CDR3 end, 3 residues past where the read stops, is filled in from the germline J gene. The chain has TRBV19 and TRBJ2-7; 8 nucleotides match TRBD1. This CDR3 comprises 14 residues. Per the germline V gene, CDR1 is LNHDA and CDR2 is SQIVND (reference sequence). J was trimmed by 3 bases and V by 4 bases; bases with no gene match: 5. CDR3 bases read: TGTGCCAGTAGTACCTCCGGACAGGGCTACGAG. The encoded protein is CASSTSGQGYE. The full CDR3 protein reads CASSTSGQGYEQYF.